The 10 T cell receptor beta chains listed next were all sequenced from one sample in a study of blood T cell repertoires in COVID-19. The protocol was immunoSEQ multiplex PCR, while the TCRdb copy is restricted to in-frame clones and leaves out a portion. The sample gives about 60,000 clones, roughly 86% of which show up once; more than 8% is in the top ten. The material sequenced was peripheral blood. These receptors all come from a woman of 80 years or more with acute or convalescent COVID-19.

The J gene is TRBJ1-1, the V gene TRBV19; D not certain. CDR1 and CDR2 from the germline V gene are LNHDA and SQIVND (reference sequence). This CDR3 region has 13 residues. Trimming pared 2 bases from V and 3 bases from J, leaving 7 bases between. The CDR3: CASSISPDTEAFF. The CDR3 region has the DNA TGTGCCAGTAGTATATCTCCGGACACTGAAGCTTTCTTT.

The chain employs TRBV28 and TRBJ2-1, with 7 nucleotides matching TRBD1. Germline loops: CDR1 MDHEN, CDR2 SYDVKM. The J segment lost 6 bases and the V segment lost 6 bases, leaving 8 bases of the junction unmatched. The length of the CDR3 is 14 residues. The CDR3 spells CASRPGQTSNEQFF. CDR3 coding DNA: TGTGCCAGCAGACCGGGACAGACCTCCAATGAGCAGTTCTTC. The complete variable domain, with remaining parts taken from reference TRBV28 and TRBJ2-1, reads DVKVTQSSRYLVKRTGEKVFLECVQDMDHENMFWYRQDPGLGLRLIYFSYDVKMKEKGDIPEGYSVSREKKERFSLILESASTNQTSMYLCASRPGQTSNEQFFGPGTRLTVL.

The chain couples TRBV2 to TRBJ1-5; D is possibly TRBD1 (6 bases). The CDR3 has 14 residues. Trimming left V 6 bases short and J 1 base short, with 10 bases between. Germline CDR1 and CDR2: SNHLY and FYNNEI. CDR3 sequence: CASSPTGSNQPQHF. The CDR3 DNA reads TGTGCCAGCAGCCCTACAGGGAGCAATCAGCCCCAGCATTTT.

This clone was picked up a small number of times. The V call is TRBV2, the J call TRBJ1-1, with D possibly matching TRBD1 (6 bases). Germline CDR1 reads SNHLY; CDR2 reads FYNNEI. V shed 0 bases and J shed 11 bases, with 13 bases lying between them. The CDR3 runs 13 residues. CDR3 region: CASSEAAGADAFF. The CDR3 region has the DNA TGTGCCAGCAGTGAAGCGGCAGGGGCGGACGCTTTCTTT.

The J gene is TRBJ1-5, the V gene TRBV3-1 (or the pseudogene TRBV3-2); 8 positions match TRBD1. Germline CDR1 reads LGHDT; CDR2 reads YNNKEL (reference sequence). V trimming: 0 bases; J trimming: 3 bases; junction bases outside the gene matches: 1. The CDR3 extends over 15 amino acids. Here the CDR3 reads CASSQETGDNQPQHF. In DNA, the CDR3 is TGTGCCAGCAGCCAAGAGACAGGGGACAATCAGCCCCAGCATTTT.

V gene TRBV6-1 combines with J gene TRBJ2-1, with 9 bases identical to TRBD1. With V trimmed by 2 bases and J by 4 bases, 9 bases remained unmatched. This CDR3 has 17 amino acids. CDR1 is MNHNS and CDR2 is SASEGT in the germline V gene. The CDR3 region is CASSERDRVQSYNEQFF. In nucleotides, the CDR3 is TGTGCCAGCAGTGAACGGGACAGGGTACAGTCATACAATGAGCAGTTCTTC.

The chain has TRBV5-5 and TRBJ1-5, with 7 nucleotides matching TRBD1. J was trimmed by 4 bases and V by 0 bases; bases with no gene match: 4. Per the germline V gene, CDR1 is SGHKS and CDR2 is YYEKEE (reference sequence). The CDR3 covers 15 residues. This CDR3 reads CASSLVAGGNQPQHF. The CDR3 region has the DNA TGTGCCAGCAGCTTGGTGGCAGGGGGAAATCAGCCCCAGCATTTT.

The rearrangement uses TRBV2 and TRBJ2-1; 13 bases align to TRBD2. The ends lost 4 bases at V and 9 bases at J; junction bases unmatched: 6. The germline CDR1 and CDR2 sequences are SNHLY and FYNNEI. This CDR3 has 15 amino acids. The CDR3 DNA reads TGTGCCAGCAGTGCCCGGACTAGCGGGGGTGGTGAGCAGTTCTTC. This codes for CASSARTSGGGEQFF.

V usage is TRBV5-1 and J usage is TRBJ2-3; D is undetermined. The CDR3 extends over 13 amino acids. The germline V gene has CDR1 SGHRS and CDR2 YFSETQ. Trimming cost V 8 bases and J 4 bases, with 14 bases left between them. CDR3 sequence: CASRLREADTQYF. As DNA, the CDR3 is TGCGCCAGTCGACTTCGAGAGGCAGATACGCAGTATTTT. Combining the CDR3 with reference TRBV5-1 and TRBJ2-3 gives the whole variable domain KAGVTQTPRYLIKTRGQQVTLSCSPISGHRSVSWYQQTPGQGLQFLFEYFSETQRNKGNFPGRFSGRQFSNSRSEMNVSTLELGDSALYLCASRLREADTQYFGPGTRLTVL.

This chain connects TRBV4-1 to TRBJ1-6; D gene unclear. CDR3 length: 14 residues. V lost 2 bases, J lost 7 bases, and 9 bases lay in between. CDR1 is MGHRA, CDR2 YSYEKL, per germline. The chain's CDR3 is CASSQFTGNSPLHF. The CDR3, as DNA: TGCGCCAGCAGCCAATTTACGGGAAATTCACCCCTCCACTTT.